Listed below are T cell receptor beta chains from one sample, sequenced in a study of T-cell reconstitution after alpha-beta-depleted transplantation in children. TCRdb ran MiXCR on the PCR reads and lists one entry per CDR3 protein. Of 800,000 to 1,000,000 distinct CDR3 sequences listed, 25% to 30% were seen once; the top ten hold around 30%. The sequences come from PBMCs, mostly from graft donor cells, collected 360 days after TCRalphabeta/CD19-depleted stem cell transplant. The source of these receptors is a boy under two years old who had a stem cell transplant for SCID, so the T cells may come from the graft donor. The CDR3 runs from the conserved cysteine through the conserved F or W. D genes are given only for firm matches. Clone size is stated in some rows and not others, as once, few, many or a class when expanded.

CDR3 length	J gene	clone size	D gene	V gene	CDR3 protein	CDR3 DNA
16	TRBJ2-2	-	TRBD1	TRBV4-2	CASSQVTGGDTGELFF	TGTGCCAGCAGCCAAGTGACAGGGGGCGATACCGGGGAGCTGTTTTTT
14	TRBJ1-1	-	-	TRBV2	CASTVGGGEAEAFF	TGTGCCAGTACTGTGGGCGGAGGGGAGGCTGAAGCTTTCTTT
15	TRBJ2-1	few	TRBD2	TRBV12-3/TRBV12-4	CASSTLAGARNEQFF	TGTGCCAGCAGTACATTAGCGGGGGCGAGGAATGAGCAGTTCTTC
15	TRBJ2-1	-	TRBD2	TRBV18	CASSPKLAGQDEQFF	TGTGCCAGCTCACCGAAACTAGCGGGGCAGGATGAGCAGTTCTTC
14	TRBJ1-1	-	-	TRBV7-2	CASSLDIGASEAFF	TGTGCCAGCAGCTTAGATATAGGTGCAAGTGAAGCTTTCTTT
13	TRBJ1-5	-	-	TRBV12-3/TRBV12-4	CASSLVQTQPQHF	TGTGCCAGCAGTTTAGTACAGACTCAGCCCCAGCATTTT
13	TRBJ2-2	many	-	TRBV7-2	CASSLARTGELFF	TGTGCCAGCAGCTTAGCTAGAACCGGGGAGCTGTTTTTT
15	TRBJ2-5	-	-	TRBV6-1	CASSAPGTLPVTQYF	TGTGCCAGCAGTGCGCCCGGGACTCTTCCTGTGACCCAGTACTTC
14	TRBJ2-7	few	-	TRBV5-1	CASSLTYGAYEQYF	TGCGCCAGCAGCTTAACGTACGGCGCCTACGAGCAGTACTTC
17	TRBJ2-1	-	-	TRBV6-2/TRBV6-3	CASSYALYPGRWGEQFF	TGTGCCAGCAGTTACGCGCTTTACCCAGGGAGGTGGGGTGAGCAGTTCTTC
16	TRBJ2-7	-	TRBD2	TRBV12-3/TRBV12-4	CASSFSGGPLGREQYF	TGTGCCAGCAGTTTTAGCGGGGGACCTTTGGGGCGCGAGCAGTACTTC
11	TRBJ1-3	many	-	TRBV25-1	CASSPGNTIYF	TGTGCCAGCAGCCCTGGAAACACCATATATTTT
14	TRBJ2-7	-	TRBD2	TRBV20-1	CSATSGGFPYEQYF	TGCAGTGCTACTAGCGGGGGGTTCCCCTACGAGCAGTACTTC
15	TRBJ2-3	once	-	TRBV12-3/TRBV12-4	CASSLGGIITDTQYF	TGTGCCAGCAGTTTAGGGGGGATCATCACAGATACGCAGTATTTT
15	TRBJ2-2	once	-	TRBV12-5	CASGLVTGYTGELFF	TGTGCTAGTGGTTTGGTAACAGGGTACACCGGGGAGCTGTTTTTT
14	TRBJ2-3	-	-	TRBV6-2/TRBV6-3	CASSYDIFRDTQYF	TGTGCCAGCAGTTACGATATTTTCAGAGATACGCAGTATTTT
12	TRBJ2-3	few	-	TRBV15	CATSRGGDTQYF	TGTGCCACCAGCAGGGGTGGGGATACGCAGTATTTT
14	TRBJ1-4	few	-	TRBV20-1	CSATRQRVNEKLFF	TGCAGTGCTACCCGACAGCGGGTTAATGAAAAACTGTTTTTT
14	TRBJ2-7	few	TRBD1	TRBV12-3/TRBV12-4	CASSPDDRVHEQYF	TGTGCCAGCAGCCCCGATGACAGGGTCCACGAGCAGTACTTC
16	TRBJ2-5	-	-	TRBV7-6	CASSLVGLLEGETQYF	TGTGCCAGCAGCTTAGTCGGCCTCCTTGAAGGGGAGACCCAGTACTTC
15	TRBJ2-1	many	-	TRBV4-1	CASSQGPSSYNEQFF	TGTGCCAGCAGCCAGGGCCCCAGCTCCTACAATGAGCAGTTCTTC
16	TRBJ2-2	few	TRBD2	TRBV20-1	CSALAGGPLSTGELFF	TGCAGTGCCCTAGCGGGGGGGCCTCTTTCCACCGGGGAGCTGTTTTTT
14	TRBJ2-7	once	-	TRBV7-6	CASSRSVGGYEQYF	TGTGCCAGCAGCCGTTCGGTAGGTGGGTACGAGCAGTACTTC
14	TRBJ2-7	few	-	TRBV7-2	CASSFGTISYEQYF	TGTGCCAGCAGCTTTGGGACAATCTCCTACGAGCAGTACTTC
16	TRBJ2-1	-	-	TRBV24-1	CATSDLGQGGYNEQFF	TGTGCCACCAGTGATTTAGGGCAGGGGGGTTACAATGAGCAGTTCTTC